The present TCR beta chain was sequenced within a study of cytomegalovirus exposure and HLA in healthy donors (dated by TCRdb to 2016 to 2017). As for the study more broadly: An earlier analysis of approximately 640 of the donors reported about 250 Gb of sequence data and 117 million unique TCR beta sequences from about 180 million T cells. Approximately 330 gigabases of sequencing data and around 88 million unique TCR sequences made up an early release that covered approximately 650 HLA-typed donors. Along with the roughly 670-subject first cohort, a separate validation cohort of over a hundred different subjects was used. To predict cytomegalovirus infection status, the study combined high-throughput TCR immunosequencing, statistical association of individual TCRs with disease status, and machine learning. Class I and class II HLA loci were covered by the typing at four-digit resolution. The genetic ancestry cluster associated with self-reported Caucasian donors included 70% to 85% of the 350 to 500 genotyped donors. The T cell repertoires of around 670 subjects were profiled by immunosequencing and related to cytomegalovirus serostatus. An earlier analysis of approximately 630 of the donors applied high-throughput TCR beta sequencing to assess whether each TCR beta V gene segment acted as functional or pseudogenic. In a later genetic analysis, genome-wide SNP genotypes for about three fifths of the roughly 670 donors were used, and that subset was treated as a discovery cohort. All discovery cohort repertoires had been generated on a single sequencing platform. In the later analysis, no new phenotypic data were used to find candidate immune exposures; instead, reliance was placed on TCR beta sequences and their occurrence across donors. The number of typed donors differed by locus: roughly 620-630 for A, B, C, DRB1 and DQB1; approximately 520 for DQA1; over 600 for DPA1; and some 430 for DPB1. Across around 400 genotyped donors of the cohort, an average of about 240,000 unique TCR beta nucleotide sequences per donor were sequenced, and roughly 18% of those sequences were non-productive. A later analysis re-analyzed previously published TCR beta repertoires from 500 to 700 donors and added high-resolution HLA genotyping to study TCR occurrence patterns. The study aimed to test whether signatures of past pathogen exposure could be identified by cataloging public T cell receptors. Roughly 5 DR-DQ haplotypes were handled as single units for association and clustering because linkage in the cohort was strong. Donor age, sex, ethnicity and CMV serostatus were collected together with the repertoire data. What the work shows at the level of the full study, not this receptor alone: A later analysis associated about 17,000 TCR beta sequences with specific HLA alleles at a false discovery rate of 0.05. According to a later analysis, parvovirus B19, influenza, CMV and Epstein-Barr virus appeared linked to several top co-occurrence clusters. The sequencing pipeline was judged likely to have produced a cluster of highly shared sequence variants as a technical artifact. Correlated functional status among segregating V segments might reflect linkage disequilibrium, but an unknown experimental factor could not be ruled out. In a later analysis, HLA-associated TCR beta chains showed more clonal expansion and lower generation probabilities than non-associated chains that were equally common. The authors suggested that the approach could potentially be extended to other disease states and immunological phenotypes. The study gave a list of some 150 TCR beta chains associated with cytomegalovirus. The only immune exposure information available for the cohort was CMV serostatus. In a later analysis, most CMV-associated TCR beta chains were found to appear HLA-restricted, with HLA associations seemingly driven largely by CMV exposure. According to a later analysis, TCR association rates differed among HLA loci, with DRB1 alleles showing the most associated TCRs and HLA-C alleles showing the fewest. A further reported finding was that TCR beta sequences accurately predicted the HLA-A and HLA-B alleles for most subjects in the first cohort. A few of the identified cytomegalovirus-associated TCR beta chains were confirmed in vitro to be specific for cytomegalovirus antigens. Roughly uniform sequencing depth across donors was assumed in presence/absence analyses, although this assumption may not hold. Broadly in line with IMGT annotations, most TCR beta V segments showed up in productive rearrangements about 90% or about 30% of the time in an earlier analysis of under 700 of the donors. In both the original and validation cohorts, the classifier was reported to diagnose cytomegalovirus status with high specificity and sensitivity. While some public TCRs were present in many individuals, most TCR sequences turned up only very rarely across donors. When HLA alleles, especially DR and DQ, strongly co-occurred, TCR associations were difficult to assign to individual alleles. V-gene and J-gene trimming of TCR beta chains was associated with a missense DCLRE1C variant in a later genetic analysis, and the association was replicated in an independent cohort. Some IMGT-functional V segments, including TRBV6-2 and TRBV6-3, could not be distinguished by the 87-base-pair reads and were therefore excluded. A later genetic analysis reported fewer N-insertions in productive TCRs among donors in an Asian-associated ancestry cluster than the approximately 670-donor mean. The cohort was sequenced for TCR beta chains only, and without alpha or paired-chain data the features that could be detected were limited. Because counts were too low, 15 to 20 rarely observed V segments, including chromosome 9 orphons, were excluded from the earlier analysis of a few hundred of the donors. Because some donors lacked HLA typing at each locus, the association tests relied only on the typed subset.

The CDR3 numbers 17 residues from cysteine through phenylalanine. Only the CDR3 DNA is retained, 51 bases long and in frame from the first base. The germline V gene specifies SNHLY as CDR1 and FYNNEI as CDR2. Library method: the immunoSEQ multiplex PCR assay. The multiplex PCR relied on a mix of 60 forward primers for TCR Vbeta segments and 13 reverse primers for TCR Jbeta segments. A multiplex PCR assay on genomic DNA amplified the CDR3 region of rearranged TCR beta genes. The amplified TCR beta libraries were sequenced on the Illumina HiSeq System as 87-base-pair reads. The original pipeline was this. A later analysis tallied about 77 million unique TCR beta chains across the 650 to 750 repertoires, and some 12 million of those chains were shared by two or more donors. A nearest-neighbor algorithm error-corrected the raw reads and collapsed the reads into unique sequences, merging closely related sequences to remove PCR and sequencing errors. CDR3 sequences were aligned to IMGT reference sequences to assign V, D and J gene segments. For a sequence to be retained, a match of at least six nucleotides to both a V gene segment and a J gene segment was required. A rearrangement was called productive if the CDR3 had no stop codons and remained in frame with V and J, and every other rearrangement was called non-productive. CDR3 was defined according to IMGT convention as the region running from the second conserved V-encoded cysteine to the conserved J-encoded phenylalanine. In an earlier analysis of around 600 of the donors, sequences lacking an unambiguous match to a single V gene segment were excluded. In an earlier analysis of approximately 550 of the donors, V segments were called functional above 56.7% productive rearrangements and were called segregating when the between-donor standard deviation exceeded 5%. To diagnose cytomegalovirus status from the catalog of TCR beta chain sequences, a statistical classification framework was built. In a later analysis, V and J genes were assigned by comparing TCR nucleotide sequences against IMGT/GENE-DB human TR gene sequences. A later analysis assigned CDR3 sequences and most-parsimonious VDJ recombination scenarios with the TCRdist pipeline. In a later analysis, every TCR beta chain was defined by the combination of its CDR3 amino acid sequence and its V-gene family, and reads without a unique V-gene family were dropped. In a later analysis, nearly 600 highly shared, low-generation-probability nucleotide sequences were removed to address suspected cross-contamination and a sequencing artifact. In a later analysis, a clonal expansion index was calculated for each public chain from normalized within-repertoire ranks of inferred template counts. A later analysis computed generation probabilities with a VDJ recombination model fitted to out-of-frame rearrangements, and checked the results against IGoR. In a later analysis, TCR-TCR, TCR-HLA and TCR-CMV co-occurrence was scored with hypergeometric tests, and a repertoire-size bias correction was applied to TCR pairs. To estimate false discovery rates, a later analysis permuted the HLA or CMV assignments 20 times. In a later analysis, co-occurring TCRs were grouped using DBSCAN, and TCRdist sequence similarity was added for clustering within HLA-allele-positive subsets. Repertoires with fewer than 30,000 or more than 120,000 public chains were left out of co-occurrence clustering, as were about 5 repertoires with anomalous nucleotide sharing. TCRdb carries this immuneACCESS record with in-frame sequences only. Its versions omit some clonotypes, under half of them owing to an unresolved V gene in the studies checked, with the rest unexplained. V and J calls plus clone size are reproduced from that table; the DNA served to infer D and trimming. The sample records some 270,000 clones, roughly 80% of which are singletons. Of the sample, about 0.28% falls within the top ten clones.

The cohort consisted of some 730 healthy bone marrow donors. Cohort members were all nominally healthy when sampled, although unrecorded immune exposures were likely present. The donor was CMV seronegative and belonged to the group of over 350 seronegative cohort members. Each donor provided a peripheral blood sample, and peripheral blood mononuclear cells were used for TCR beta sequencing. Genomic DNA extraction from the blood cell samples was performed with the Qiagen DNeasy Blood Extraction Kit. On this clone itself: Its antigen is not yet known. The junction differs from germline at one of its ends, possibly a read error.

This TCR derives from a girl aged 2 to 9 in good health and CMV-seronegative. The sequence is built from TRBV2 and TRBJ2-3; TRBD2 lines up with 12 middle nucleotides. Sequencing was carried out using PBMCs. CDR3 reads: CAGSESGLAGPGNTQYF. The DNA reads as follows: TGTGCCGGCAGTGAGTCGGGACTAGCGGGCCCAGGGAATACGCAGTATTTT.